This T cell receptor beta chain was captured in a study of CD8+ T cells in alopecia areata (dated by TCRdb to the late 2010s). Background for the entire study: Treated patients were enrolled in an open-label pilot trial of oral tofacitinib, 5 to 10 mg twice daily, for moderate-to-severe alopecia areata. Patients received tofacitinib for 6 to 18 months and were then followed off drug for 6 months to check for delayed response and recurrence. For the treated patients, the SALT score, which quantifies what percentage of scalp surface area is affected, served as the measure of disease severity. To study T cell clonal expansion in alopecia areata, the researchers applied high-throughput TCRbeta sequencing to both the C3H/HeJ mouse model and human patients. On the human side, TCRbeta sequencing was run on scalp tissue and on sorted CD4+ and CD8+ peripheral blood T cells from healthy controls and from alopecia areata patients with either patchy or totalis/universalis disease. Tofacitinib-treated patients had biopsies at baseline and at 4 and 24 weeks of treatment, with a later scalp biopsy in several patients. Scalp clonality was compared across normal scalp (n=4), patchy alopecia areata scalp (n=8), and alopecia totalis/universalis scalp (n=8). RNA came from the PAXgene miRNA kit for fixed scalp, the miRNeasy kit for PBMCs, and the RNeasy kit for mouse skin. TCRbeta CDR3 regions were amplified by immunoSEQ multiplex PCR with 35 Vbeta forward and 13 Jbeta reverse primers.

Turning to this clone: Which antigen it targets is not known. No qualities accompany the bases; no much larger clone lies one base away.

The paper's findings and limits, for the study overall: Compared with normal scalp, lesional scalp had higher clonality and more expanded CD8+ clones, particularly in alopecia totalis/universalis, a pattern that suggests antigenic drive. Scalp clonality and the number of expanded CD8+ clones among the top 100 scalp clones were significantly decreased by tofacitinib. Because the treated cohort was small and included a single nonresponder, larger studies are needed to assess links between baseline CD8+ expansion and response. Many expanded lesional clones persisted in scalp and blood during tofacitinib treatment, which may partly explain relapse after stopping treatment. Scalp TCR repertoire analysis is complicated because resident alphabeta T cells in normal human skin are also sequenced, whereas mouse skin is dominated by gammadelta T cells. Shared TCR sequences between patients were less evident than in mice, which may be partly attributable to HLA diversity in the patient population.

Explained via the paper, the time point label denotes: about 4 weeks on oral tofacitinib. Taken with the paper, the label for treatment or condition translates to: oral pan-JAK inhibitor, 5-10 mg twice daily. Peripheral blood and lesional scalp punch biopsies were obtained from patients with alopecia areata. Human scalp biopsies were fixed immediately in PAXgene tissue containers. Receptor amplification or capture employed the immunoSEQ multiplex PCR assay. RNA was extracted from all samples and reverse transcribed into cDNA as template for TCR sequencing. SuperScript III was used to make first-strand cDNA, primed with a 2:1 mix of oligo-dT and random hexamers. A synthetic immune receptor repertoire was used to gauge amplification bias, and whatever bias remained was removed computationally. In the paper's pipeline: Raw reads were preprocessed for error removal, and CDR3 was defined according to IMGT conventions as running from the conserved cysteine to phenylalanine. Clonality was computed by normalizing Shannon entropy by log2 of the number of productive unique TCRs and subtracting the result from 1. Whether scalp clones were CD4 or CD8 was inferred by matching scalp TCRbeta sequences against CD4 and CD8 repertoires sorted from blood. TCRdb limited this immuneACCESS table to in-frame rearrangements with V and J called. A share of clones is missing; checked studies link under half to unresolved V genes, and the rest is unexplained. Clonal size and the V and J genes are those of that table, whereas D and trimming came from the DNA. Recorded for this sample are 4,400 or so clones; 85% to 95% of them occurred a single time. Jointly, the top ten make up approximately 21% of the sample.

This sequence was found in a human donor with alopecia areata. The input for sequencing was skin, taken at week 4, from a patient treated with tofacitinib.

The CDR3 in this case is CASSLPLPGYGYTF. The nucleotide sequence reads as follows: TGCGCCAGCAGCTTGCCACTGCCCGGCTATGGCTACACCTTC. Recombination linked TRBV5-1 to TRBJ1-2, with no confidently assigned D gene. From its cysteine to its phenylalanine, the CDR3 spans 14 amino acids. Of all the DNA, just the CDR3 is kept, 42 bases in frame from base 1. The CDR1 and CDR2 encoded by the germline V gene are SGHRS and YFSETQ. Relative to germline, V is 1 base shorter and J is 4 bases shorter, with 11 bases between their ends.